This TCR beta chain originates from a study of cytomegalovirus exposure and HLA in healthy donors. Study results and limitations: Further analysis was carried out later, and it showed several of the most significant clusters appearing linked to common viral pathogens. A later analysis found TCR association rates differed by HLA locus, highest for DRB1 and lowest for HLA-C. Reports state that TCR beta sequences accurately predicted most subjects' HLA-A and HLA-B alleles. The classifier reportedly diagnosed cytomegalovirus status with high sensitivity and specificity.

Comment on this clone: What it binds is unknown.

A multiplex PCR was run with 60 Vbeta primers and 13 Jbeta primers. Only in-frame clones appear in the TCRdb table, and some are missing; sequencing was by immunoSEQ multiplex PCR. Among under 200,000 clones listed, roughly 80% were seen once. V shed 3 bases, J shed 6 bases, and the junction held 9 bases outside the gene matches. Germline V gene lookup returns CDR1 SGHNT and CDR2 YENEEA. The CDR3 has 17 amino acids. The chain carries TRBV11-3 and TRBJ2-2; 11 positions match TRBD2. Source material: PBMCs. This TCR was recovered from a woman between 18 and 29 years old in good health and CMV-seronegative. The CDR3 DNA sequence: TGTGCCAGCAGCTTTGATAGCGGGAGGGATGGTCCCGGGGAGCTGTTTTTT. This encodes CASSFDSGRDGPGELFF.